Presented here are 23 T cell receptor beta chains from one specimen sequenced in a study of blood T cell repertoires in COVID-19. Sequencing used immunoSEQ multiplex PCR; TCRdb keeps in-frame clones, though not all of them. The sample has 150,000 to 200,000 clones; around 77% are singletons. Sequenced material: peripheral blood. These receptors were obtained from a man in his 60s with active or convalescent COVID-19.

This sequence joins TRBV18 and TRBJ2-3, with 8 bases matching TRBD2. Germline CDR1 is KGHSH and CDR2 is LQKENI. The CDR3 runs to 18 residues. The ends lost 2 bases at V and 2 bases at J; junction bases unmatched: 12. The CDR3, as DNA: TGTGCCAGCTCACCATGGAGAGCTAGCGGGTCCCTCACAGATACGCAGTATTTT. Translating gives CASSPWRASGSLTDTQYF.

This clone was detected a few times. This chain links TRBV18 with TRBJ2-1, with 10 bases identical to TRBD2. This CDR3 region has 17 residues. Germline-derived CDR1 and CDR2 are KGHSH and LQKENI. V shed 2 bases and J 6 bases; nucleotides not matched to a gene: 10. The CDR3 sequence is CASSPRVGLAGGNEQFF. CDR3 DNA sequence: TGTGCCAGCTCACCAAGGGTCGGATTAGCGGGAGGCAATGAGCAGTTCTTC.

CDR3 in amino acids: CASSLVDRVYGYTF. DNA for the CDR3: TGTGCCAGCAGCTTGGTTGACAGGGTCTATGGCTACACCTTC. This rearrangement joins TRBV5-4 to TRBJ1-2; 7 nucleotides agree with TRBD1. This CDR3 has 14 amino acids. From germline, CDR1 is SGHNT and CDR2 YYREEE (reference sequence). J gave up 4 bases and V 0 bases, and 3 bases lay outside the gene matches.

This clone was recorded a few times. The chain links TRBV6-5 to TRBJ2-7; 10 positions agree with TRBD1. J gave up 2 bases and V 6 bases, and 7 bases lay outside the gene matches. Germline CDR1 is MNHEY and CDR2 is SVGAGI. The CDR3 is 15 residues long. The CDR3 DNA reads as TGTGCCAGCAGACCATTGGGACAGGGGCCCTACGAGCAGTACTTC. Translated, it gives CASRPLGQGPYEQYF.

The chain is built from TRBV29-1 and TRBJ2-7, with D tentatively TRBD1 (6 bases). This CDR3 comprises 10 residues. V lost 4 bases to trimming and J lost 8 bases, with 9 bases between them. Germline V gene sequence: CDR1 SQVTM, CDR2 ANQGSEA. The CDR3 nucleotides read TGCAGCGTTGTACAGGGCCAGCAGTACTTC. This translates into CSVVQGQQYF.

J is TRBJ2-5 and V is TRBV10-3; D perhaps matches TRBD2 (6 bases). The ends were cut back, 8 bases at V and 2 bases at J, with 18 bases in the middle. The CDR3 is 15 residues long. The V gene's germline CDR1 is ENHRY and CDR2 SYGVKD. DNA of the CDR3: TGTGCCATCGCGGCGGGGCGGGAAGGGCAAGAGACCCAGTACTTC. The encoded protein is CAIAAGREGQETQYF.

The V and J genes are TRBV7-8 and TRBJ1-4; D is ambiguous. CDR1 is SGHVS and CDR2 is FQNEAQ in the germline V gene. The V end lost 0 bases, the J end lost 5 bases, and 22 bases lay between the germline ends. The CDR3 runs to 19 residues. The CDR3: CASSLARGLEGPRNEKLFF. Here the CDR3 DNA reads TGTGCCAGCAGCTTAGCGCGGGGTTTAGAAGGGCCAAGGAATGAAAAACTGTTTTTT.

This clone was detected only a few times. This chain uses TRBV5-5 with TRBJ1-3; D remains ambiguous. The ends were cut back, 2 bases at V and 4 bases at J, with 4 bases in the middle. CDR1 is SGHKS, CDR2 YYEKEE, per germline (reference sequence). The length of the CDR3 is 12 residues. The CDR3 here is CASSLQGNTIYF. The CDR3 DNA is TGTGCCAGCAGCTTACAAGGAAACACCATATATTTT.

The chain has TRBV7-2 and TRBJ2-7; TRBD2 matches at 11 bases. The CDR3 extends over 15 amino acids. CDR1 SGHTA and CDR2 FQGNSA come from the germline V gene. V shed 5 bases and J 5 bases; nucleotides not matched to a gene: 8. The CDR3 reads CASSGLAGGLDEQYF. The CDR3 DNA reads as TGTGCCAGCAGCGGGTTAGCGGGAGGGCTTGACGAGCAGTACTTC.

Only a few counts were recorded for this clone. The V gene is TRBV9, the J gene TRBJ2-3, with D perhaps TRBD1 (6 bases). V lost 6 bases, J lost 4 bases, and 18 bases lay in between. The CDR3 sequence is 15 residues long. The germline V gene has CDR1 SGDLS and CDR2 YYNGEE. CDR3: CASTVGQGIADTQYF. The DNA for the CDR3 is TGTGCCAGCACCGTCGGTCAGGGGATAGCAGATACGCAGTATTTT.

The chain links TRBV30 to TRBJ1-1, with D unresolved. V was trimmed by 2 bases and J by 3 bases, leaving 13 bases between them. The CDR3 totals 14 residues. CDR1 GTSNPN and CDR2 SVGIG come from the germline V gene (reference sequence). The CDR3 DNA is TGTGCCTGGAGTTGGCGCGGAAGTGACACTGAAGCTTTCTTT. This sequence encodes CAWSWRGSDTEAFF.

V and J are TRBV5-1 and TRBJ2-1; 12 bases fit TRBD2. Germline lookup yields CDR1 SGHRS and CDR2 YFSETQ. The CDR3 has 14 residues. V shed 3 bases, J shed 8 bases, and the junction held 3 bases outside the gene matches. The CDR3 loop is CASSSTSGSYEQFF. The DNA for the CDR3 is TGCGCCAGCAGCTCGACTAGCGGGAGTTATGAGCAGTTCTTC.

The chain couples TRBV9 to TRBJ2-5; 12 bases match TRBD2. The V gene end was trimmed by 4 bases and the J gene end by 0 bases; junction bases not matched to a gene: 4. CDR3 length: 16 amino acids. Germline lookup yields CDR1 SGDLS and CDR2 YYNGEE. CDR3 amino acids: CASSPASGRDQETQYF. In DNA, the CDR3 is TGTGCCAGCAGCCCAGCTAGCGGGAGGGACCAAGAGACCCAGTACTTC.

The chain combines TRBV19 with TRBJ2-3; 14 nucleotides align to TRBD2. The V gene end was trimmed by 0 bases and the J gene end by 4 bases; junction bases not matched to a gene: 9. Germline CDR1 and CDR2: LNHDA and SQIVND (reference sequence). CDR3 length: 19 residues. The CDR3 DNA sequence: TGTGCCAGTAGTATAGAAATTAAGGGACTAGCGGGAGATTCAGATACGCAGTATTTT. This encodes CASSIEIKGLAGDSDTQYF. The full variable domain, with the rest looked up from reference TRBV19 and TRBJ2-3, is DGGITQSPKYLFRKEGQNVTLSCEQNLNHDAMYWYRQDPGQGLRLIYYSQIVNDFQKGDIAEGYSVSREKKESFPLTVTSAQKNPTAFYLCASSIEIKGLAGDSDTQYFGPGTRLTVL.

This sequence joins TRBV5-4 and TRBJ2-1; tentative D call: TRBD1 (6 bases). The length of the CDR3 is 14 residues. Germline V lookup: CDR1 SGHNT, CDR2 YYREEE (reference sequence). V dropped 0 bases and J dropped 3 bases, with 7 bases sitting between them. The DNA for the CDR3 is TGTGCCAGCAGCTTGGAAGGGGGCTACAATGAGCAGTTCTTC. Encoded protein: CASSLEGGYNEQFF.

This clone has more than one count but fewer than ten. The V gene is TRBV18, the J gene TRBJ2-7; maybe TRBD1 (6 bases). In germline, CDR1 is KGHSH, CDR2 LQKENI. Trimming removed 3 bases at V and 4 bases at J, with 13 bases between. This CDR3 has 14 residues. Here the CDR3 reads CASSPRGGSYEQYF. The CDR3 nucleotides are TGTGCCAGCTCACCGCGTGGGGGCTCGTACGAGCAGTACTTC.

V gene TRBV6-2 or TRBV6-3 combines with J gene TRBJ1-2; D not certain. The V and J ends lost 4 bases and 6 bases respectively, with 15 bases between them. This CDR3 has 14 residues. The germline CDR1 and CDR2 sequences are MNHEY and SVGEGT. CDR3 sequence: CASSSDGVVHGYTF. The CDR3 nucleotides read TGTGCCAGCAGTTCGGACGGGGTAGTGCATGGCTACACCTTC.

The DNA of the CDR3 is TGTGCCAGCAGCTTAAAGGCCCGCGGCGAGCAGTACTTC. Translated: CASSLKARGEQYF. The chain carries TRBV7-7 and TRBJ2-7; no definite D call. Trimming stripped 2 bases from V and 6 bases from J, with 11 bases between. The CDR3 is 13 residues long. Per germline, CDR1 SSHAT and CDR2 FNYEAQ (reference sequence).

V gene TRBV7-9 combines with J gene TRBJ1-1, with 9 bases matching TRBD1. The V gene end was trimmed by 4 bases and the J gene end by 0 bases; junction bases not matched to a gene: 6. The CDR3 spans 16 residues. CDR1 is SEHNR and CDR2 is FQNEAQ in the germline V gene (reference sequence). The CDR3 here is CASSSGRTGVNTEAFF. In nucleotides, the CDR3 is TGTGCCAGCAGCTCGGGCCGGACAGGGGTGAACACTGAAGCTTTCTTT.

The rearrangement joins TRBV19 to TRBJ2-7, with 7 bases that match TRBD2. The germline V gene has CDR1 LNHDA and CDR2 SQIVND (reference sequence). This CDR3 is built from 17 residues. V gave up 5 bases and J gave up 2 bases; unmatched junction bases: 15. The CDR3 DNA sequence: TGTGCCAGTAGTCCCAACCCAGTAGGAGCGGGGACCTACGAGCAGTACTTC. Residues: CASSPNPVGAGTYEQYF.

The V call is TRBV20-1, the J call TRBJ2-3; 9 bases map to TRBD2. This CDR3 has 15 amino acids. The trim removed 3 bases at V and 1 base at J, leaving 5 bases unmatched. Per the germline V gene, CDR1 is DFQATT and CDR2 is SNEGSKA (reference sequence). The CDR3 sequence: CSASVRLAGTDTQYF. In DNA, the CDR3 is TGCAGTGCTAGTGTACGACTAGCGGGCACAGATACGCAGTATTTT.

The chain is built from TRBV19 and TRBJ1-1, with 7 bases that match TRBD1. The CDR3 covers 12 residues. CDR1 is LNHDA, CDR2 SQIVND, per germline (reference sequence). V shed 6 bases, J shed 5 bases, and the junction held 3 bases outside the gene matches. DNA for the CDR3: TGTGCCAGTAGGAAACAGGGGACTGAAGCTTTCTTT. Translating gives CASRKQGTEAFF.

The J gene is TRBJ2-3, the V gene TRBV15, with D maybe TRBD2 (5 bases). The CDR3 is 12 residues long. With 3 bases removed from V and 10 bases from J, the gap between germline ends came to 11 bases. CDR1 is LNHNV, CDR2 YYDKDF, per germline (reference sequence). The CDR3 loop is CATSRVEGSQYF. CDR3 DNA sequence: TGTGCCACCAGCAGGGTTGAGGGTTCGCAGTATTTT.